This T cell receptor (beta chain) was found in a study of blood T cell repertoires in COVID-19. In the study overall: Sites across the United States, Italy and Spain contributed samples from acute and convalescent COVID-19. PBMCs, B-cell-depleted T cells, or T cells were the source of the cDNA or gDNA that made up the material.

Per the original methods: Nucleated cell counts were estimated from reference gene primer amplification. Assay: immunoSEQ multiplex PCR; the TCRdb copy retains only in-frame clones and omits some. Clone size and the V and J calls come from that table; the DNA yielded D and trimming. This sample carries roughly 93,000 clones, about 85% of them seen once, and the ten largest clones take about 10%. CDR1 SGHRS and CDR2 YFSETQ come from the germline V gene. The CDR3 totals 16 residues. The sample holds one count of this clone. It may be a read error: a sequence one base away is much more abundant. Different DNA sequences within this sample yield the same CDR3.

This TCR was recovered from a woman older than 75 with acute or convalescent COVID-19. This chain uses TRBV5-1 with TRBJ1-6; 11 nucleotides line up with TRBD1. The sequenced sample consisted of peripheral blood. The CDR3 loop is CASSLDDPGQGVPLHF. CDR3 sequence (DNA): TGCGCCAGCAGTTTGGACGATCCGGGACAGGGGGTACCCCTCCACTTT.